The clone carrying this T cell receptor (beta chain) was detected a few times. Its matching antigen is unknown. The study reverse transcribed the entire isolated RNA, so it sequenced expressed TCRB transcripts. The method was immunoSEQ multiplex PCR; TCRdb's version includes in-frame clones alone and lacks a portion of them. This sample has about 280,000 clones, with approximately 16% found just once. CDR3 size: 15 residues. Looked up from germline, CDR1 is MDHEN and CDR2 is SYDVKM. J lost 3 bases, V lost 6 bases, and 6 bases had no gene match. The data stem from a study of beta chain features in type 1 diabetes. Study-level findings and limits: It was among patients, rather than healthy donors, that naive, central memory and Treg TCRB repertoires appeared more similar. All four CD4+ subsets of Type 1 diabetes patients contained TCRB CDR3s that were moderately but significantly shorter.

V is TRBV28 and J is TRBJ2-7, with 12 bases that match TRBD2. Sequenced input: naive CD4+ T cells from blood. This receptor was obtained from a man between 18 and 35 years old with type 1 diabetes. The CDR3 region has the DNA TGTGCCAGCAGCTTGCAGGGACTAGCGGGCTACGAGCAGTACTTC. Residues: CASSLQGLAGYEQYF. The full variable domain, completed using reference TRBV28 and TRBJ2-7, is DVKVTQSSRYLVKRTGEKVFLECVQDMDHENMFWYRQDPGLGLRLIYFSYDVKMKEKGDIPEGYSVSREKKERFSLILESASTNQTSMYLCASSLQGLAGYEQYFGPGTRLTVT.